The 19 T cell receptor beta chains given below trace back to one sample, sequenced in a study of identical twins. TCRdb called the 5' RACE reads again in MiXCR, with one record for every CDR3 protein. The table lists a few hundred thousand distinct CDR3 sequences, under 9% of them singletons. These data also featured in a second study, about yellow fever vaccine responses in identical twins.

Sequencing was carried out using memory (CD45RO+) T cells sorted from blood. Receptor source: a woman younger than 35 in good health.

This clonotype was recorded many times. The chain has TRBV12-3 or TRBV12-4 and TRBJ2-7; D is perhaps TRBD1 (5 bases). This CDR3 is built from 13 residues. The V end lost 3 bases, the J end lost 4 bases, and 10 bases lay between the germline ends. CDR3 coding DNA: TGTGCCAGCAGTTTGGGGCCGCCATACGAGCAGTACGTC. Amino acids: CASSLGPPYEQYV.

This clonotype has ten or more counts. CDR3 sequence (DNA): TGTGCCAGCAGCGTAGGCGCTAGCGGGAGTATCACAGATACGCAGTATTTT. Protein sequence: CASSVGASGSITDTQYF. The chain recombines TRBV9 with TRBJ2-3; 10 bases agree with TRBD2. Per germline, CDR1 SGDLS and CDR2 YYNGEE. With V trimmed by 0 bases and J by 2 bases, 6 bases remained unmatched. The CDR3 loop spans 17 amino acids.

The J gene is TRBJ2-7, the V gene TRBV12-3 or TRBV12-4, with TRBD1 matching 10 bases. The CDR3 runs to 16 residues. J lost 7 bases, V lost 3 bases, and 12 bases had no gene match. The CDR3 DNA sequence: TGTGCCAGCAGTTTCAGGGGGACAGGGGTCTTGTATGAGCAGTACTTC. It translates to CASSFRGTGVLYEQYF.

This clonotype was observed at least ten times. The V gene is TRBV27, the J gene TRBJ1-6, with D perhaps TRBD1 (5 bases). The CDR3 extends over 14 amino acids. V was trimmed by 5 bases and J by 14 bases, leaving 19 bases between them. Germline CDR1 is MNHEY and CDR2 is SMNVEV (reference sequence). The CDR3 sequence is CASSTRDDRRALHF. The CDR3 bases are TGTGCCAGCAGTACCCGGGACGACCGAAGGGCCCTCCACTTT.

The chain has TRBV29-1 and TRBJ1-2; possibly TRBD1 for D (5 bases). The CDR3 runs to 13 residues. V dropped 5 bases and J dropped 8 bases, with 18 bases sitting between them. Looked up from germline, CDR1 is SQVTM and CDR2 is ANQGSEA. CDR3 protein: CSVHAGARGGYTF. The CDR3 nucleotides are TGCAGCGTTCATGCCGGGGCTCGCGGCGGCTACACCTTC.

The V and J genes are TRBV6-2 or TRBV6-3 and TRBJ1-4, with D hard to call. V was clipped by 7 bases and J by 6 bases, with 12 bases between them. Germline CDR1 reads MNHEY; CDR2 reads SVGEGT. CDR3 size: 13 residues. The CDR3 reads CASNHQAYEKLFF. DNA of the CDR3: TGTGCCAGCAACCATCAGGCGTATGAAAAACTGTTTTTT.

This clonotype was observed many times. V and J are TRBV6-9 and TRBJ2-4, with unresolved D. Trimming stripped 2 bases from V and 2 bases from J, with 13 bases between. The CDR3 sequence is 16 residues long. From germline, CDR1 is MNHGY and CDR2 SVAAGI. CDR3 residues: CASSYDGSGSKNIQYF. Written as DNA, the CDR3 is TGTGCCAGCAGTTATGACGGGTCCGGGTCCAAAAACATTCAGTACTTC.

In its sample, this clonotype was seen a few times. This chain joins TRBV18 and TRBJ1-2; D ambiguous. Germline CDR1 is KGHSH and CDR2 is LQKENI. V gave up 6 bases and J gave up 3 bases, with 8 bases separating them. The CDR3 loop spans 12 amino acids. The CDR3 DNA reads as TGTGCCAGCTCTCAGGTCGACTATGGCTACACCTTC. Its protein is CASSQVDYGYTF.

The genes are TRBV6-1 and TRBJ2-1, with 7 bases matching TRBD2. The germline gives CDR1 MNHNS, CDR2 SASEGT. After removal of 5 bases from V and 7 bases from J, the junction contained 11 bases not matched to a gene. The CDR3 is 15 residues long. Here the CDR3 DNA reads TGTGCCAGCAGTCCCGGGGGGAGCGGGGAAAATGAGCAGTTCTTC. Protein sequence: CASSPGGSGENEQFF.

This clonotype was seen more than once but under ten times. This chain uses TRBV7-2 with TRBJ2-2, with D perhaps TRBD2 (5 bases). Trimming left V 2 bases short and J 5 bases short, with 12 bases between. The CDR3 sequence is 15 residues long. Germline CDR1 and CDR2: SGHTA and FQGNSA. The CDR3 loop is CASSLSGLRTGELFF. The CDR3 nucleotides read TGTGCCAGCAGCTTAAGTGGACTCCGAACCGGGGAGCTGTTTTTT.

The chain links TRBV6-6 to TRBJ2-7; either TRBD1 or TRBD2 may supply D (5 bases each). The V end lost 5 bases, the J end lost 7 bases, and 12 bases lay between the germline ends. The CDR3 length is 12 residues. Germline values: CDR1 MNHNY, CDR2 SVGAGI (reference sequence). The CDR3 DNA sequence: TGTGCCAGCAGTGCCGGGGCTCCTGAGCAGTACTTC. It is translated as CASSAGAPEQYF.

The chain has TRBV20-1 and TRBJ2-2; TRBD2 might be the D (5 bases). The germline V and J ends were trimmed by 0 bases and 5 bases, with 16 bases remaining between them. The CDR3 contains 16 residues. CDR1 and CDR2 (germline): DFQATT, SNEGSKA (reference sequence). The DNA of the CDR3 is TGCAGTGCTAGAGATCCATTACCCAGAGGGACCGGGGAGCTGTTTTTT. It specifies CSARDPLPRGTGELFF.

This clonotype was found many times. This CDR3 is CASSRTPPGGAGTDTQYF. In nucleotides, the CDR3 is TGTGCCAGCAGCCGAACCCCCCCAGGGGGCGCAGGCACAGATACGCAGTATTTT. This chain connects TRBV7-3 to TRBJ2-3, with TRBD1 identical over 8 bases. The CDR3 totals 18 residues. Germline assignment: CDR1 SGHTA and CDR2 FQGTGA. V was pared by 5 bases and J by 1 base, with 14 bases of the junction left unmatched.

The table lists this clonotype with a few counts. This chain uses TRBV20-1 with TRBJ2-3, with unresolved D. There are 15 residues in the CDR3. Germline loops: CDR1 DFQATT, CDR2 SNEGSKA (reference sequence). Between the trimmed V and J ends, which lost 0 bases and 4 bases, there was a span of 14 bases. The chain's CDR3 is CSARDYRPSADTQYF. Here the CDR3 DNA reads TGCAGTGCTAGAGATTACCGGCCGAGCGCAGATACGCAGTATTTT.

The chain combines TRBV20-1 with TRBJ1-1, with D perhaps matching TRBD1 (5 bases). Per the germline V gene, CDR1 is DFQATT and CDR2 is SNEGSKA (reference sequence). Trimming cost V 3 bases and J 2 bases, with 10 bases left between them. This CDR3 region has 13 residues. The CDR3 loop reads CSARGRVNTEAFF. DNA of the CDR3: TGCAGTGCTAGGGGGCGAGTAAACACTGAAGCTTTCTTT.

In its sample, this clonotype was seen many times. This chain joins TRBV7-9 and TRBJ1-1; D is unresolved. The CDR3 is 12 amino acids. In germline, CDR1 is SEHNR, CDR2 FQNEAQ (reference sequence). V was shortened by 1 base and J by 3 bases, with 3 bases between the two germline ends. CDR3 nucleotide sequence: TGTGCCAGCAGCTTAGGATACACTGAAGCTTTCTTT. Its protein is CASSLGYTEAFF.

The genes are TRBV12-5 and TRBJ2-3; TRBD1 aligns across 10 bases. CDR1 is LGHNT and CDR2 is FRNRAP in the germline V gene. With V trimmed by 5 bases and J by 4 bases, 3 bases remained unmatched. The CDR3 covers 14 residues. CDR3 DNA sequence: TGTGCTAGTGGTGCAGACAGGGGGCCAGATACGCAGTATTTT. The encoded protein is CASGADRGPDTQYF.

The V gene is TRBV12-3 or TRBV12-4, the J gene TRBJ2-1; D is uncertain. V was clipped by 7 bases and J by 4 bases, with 14 bases between them. CDR3 length equals 14 residues. The CDR3 bases are TGTGCCAGCAATTTCAGAGTGGGTTACAATGAGCAGTTCTTC. This sequence encodes CASNFRVGYNEQFF.

The chain combines TRBV19 with TRBJ1-1; the D is unclear. The length of the CDR3 is 18 residues. V was trimmed by 4 bases and J by 1 base, leaving 22 bases between them. Germline V gene data show CDR1 as LNHDA and CDR2 as SQIVND (reference sequence). The CDR3 protein is CASSRRNETRGPNTEAFF. In DNA form, the CDR3 reads TGTGCCAGTAGTAGGCGGAACGAGACCCGGGGTCCGAACACTGAAGCTTTCTTT.